This T cell receptor (beta chain) was found in a study of blood T cell repertoires in COVID-19. Turning to the study itself: There were acute and convalescent COVID-19 samples, and they came from the United States, Italy and Spain.

This clone was recorded once. Germline CDR1 is LGHNT and CDR2 is FRNRAP. V shed 5 bases and J 4 bases; nucleotides not matched to a gene: 14. CDR3 length: 17 amino acids. Participants were aged about 18 to 100 years from about two dozen US areas. Participants reported their clinical history, and cohort assignment relied on those reports. In the source study's methods: Scientists estimated how many nucleated cells there were by amplifying reference gene primers. Measured with immunoSEQ multiplex PCR; TCRdb has only the in-frame clones, and not every one. V, J and clone size are taken as reported in that table, and D and trimming were inferred from the DNA itself. In the table there are 200,000 to 300,000 clones, more than 70% of which are singletons.

The source of this sequence is a woman aged 50 to 65 who had recovered from COVID-19. The J gene is TRBJ2-3, the V gene TRBV12-5; 8 bases agree with TRBD1. Material: PBMCs or T cells enriched from blood (not recorded which). The CDR3 bases are TGTGCTAGTGGTCAGGGGGCCCAGGGCGTGGGCTCAGATACGCAGTATTTT. The encoded protein is CASGQGAQGVGSDTQYF.